Sequencing of this TCR beta chain was carried out in a study of T cell repertoires in cytomegalovirus infection. At the level of the study: It can be stated that public TCR beta signatures indicated CMV infection as well as a matching HLA type.

V gave up 4 bases and J gave up 0 bases, with 11 bases separating them. Germline V gives CDR1 SGHDT, CDR2 YYEEEE. The CDR3 spans 14 residues. This clonotype was observed many times. Its antigen is unknown. Using its own MiXCR run on the reads, TCRdb lists one record per CDR3 protein. There are fewer than 200,000 distinct CDR3 sequences in the sample; roughly a fifth occur only once, and 2.9% lies in the top ten. Points from the study as a whole: Ex vivo, HLA-C-restricted CMV-specific TCR beta clonotypes prevailed over the rest of the response. Individuals carrying CMV plus the relevant HLA were identified by cumulative frequency of public TCR beta families.

The rearrangement links TRBV5-6 to TRBJ2-7; perhaps D is TRBD1 or TRBD2 (5 bases each). Sequences were obtained from PBMCs. The receptor's source is a human donor in good health (CMV status not recorded). Some clones in this sample may be carry-over from other donors' samples. CDR3 sequence (DNA): TGTGCCAGCAGCCCCTGGGACCGCTCCTACGAGCAGTACTTC. Translation gives CASSPWDRSYEQYF.